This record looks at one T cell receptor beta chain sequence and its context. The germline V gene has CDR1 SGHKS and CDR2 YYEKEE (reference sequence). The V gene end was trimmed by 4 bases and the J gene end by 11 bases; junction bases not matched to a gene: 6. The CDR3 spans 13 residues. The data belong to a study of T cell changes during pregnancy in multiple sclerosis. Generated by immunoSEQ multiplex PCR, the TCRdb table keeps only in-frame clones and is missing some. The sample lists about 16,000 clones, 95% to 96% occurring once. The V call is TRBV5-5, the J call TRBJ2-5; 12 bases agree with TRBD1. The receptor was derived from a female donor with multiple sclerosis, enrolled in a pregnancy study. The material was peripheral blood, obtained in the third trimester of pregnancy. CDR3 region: CASSLGTGGYQYF. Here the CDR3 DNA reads TGTGCCAGCAGCCTCGGGACAGGGGGCTATCAGTACTTC.